This T cell receptor beta chain was sequenced in a study of response to subunit inactivated influenza vaccine. This clonotype was seen a handful of times. Its specificity is unknown. Study-wide results and caveats: Few new T cells, the authors suggested, are recruited by each seasonal influenza vaccination.

Germline CDR1 and CDR2: LGHDT and YNNKEL (reference sequence). CDR3 length equals 15 residues. Trimming took 8 bases from V and 5 from J; bases not matched to a gene: 12. TCRdb recomputed calls from the RT-PCR reads with MiXCR, one row per CDR3 protein. The sample includes about 180,000 distinct CDR3 sequences, around 9% seen only once; the top ten take roughly a tenth. This chain links TRBV3-1 with TRBJ2-3; the match to TRBD1 covers 8 bases. The TCR originated in a man over 45 who received an inactivated influenza vaccine. Sequenced here: non-naive T cells sorted from PBMCs, sampled on the day of vaccination. The CDR3 loop is CASGNWGTGGDTQYF. CDR3 bases: TGTGCCAGCGGAAATTGGGGGACAGGTGGAGATACGCAGTATTTT.